This passage covers 11 T cell receptor beta chains from one sample sequenced in a study of regulatory T cells in long-lasting Graves disease. The time point was: persistent/refractory GD, antithyroid drugs over 5 years with positive TRAb. The TCR library was made from RNA that had been extracted from PBMCs in TRIzol. Assembly of TCR beta libraries relied on iRepertoire HTBI primers together with Arm-PCR of CDR3 regions. One entry per CDR3 protein, called by TCRdb with MiXCR from the multiplex PCR reads. This sample has about 470,000 distinct CDR3 sequences; less than 25% occur once, and the top ten carry 7% to 9.5%. The sample was peripheral blood mononuclear cells (PBMCs), taken when the disease was refractory, from a patient treated with antithyroid drugs. These receptors came from a female donor with Graves disease.

The chain recombines TRBV6-2 or TRBV6-3 with TRBJ2-1; D uncertain. The DNA end lines up better with TRBJ2-5; the J call may be wrong. CDR3 size: 15 residues. Germline CDR1 and CDR2: MNHEY and SVGEGT. The CDR3 DNA reads TGTGCCAGCAGTTTTACGGCGTTCTCCCAAGAGACCCAGTACTTC. It specifies CASSFTAFSQETQYF.

To note about this clonotype: This may stem from a read error, because a much larger clone lies one nucleotide away. V usage is TRBV27 and J usage is TRBJ2-7; tentatively, D is TRBD1 or TRBD2 (6 bases each). V gave up 5 bases and J gave up 3 bases, with 11 bases separating them. The CDR3 is made up of 13 amino acids. Germline assignment: CDR1 MNHEY and CDR2 SMNVEV (reference sequence). The CDR3 region has the DNA TGTGCCAGCAGTACGAGGGGGGACTACGAGCAGTACTTC. Translation: CASSTRGDYEQYF.

This clonotype showed up many times. The V call is TRBV20-1, the J call TRBJ1-1, with D unresolved. This CDR3 contains 12 residues. Trimming removed 4 bases from V and 3 bases from J, with 9 bases in between. Germline V lookup: CDR1 DFQATT, CDR2 SNEGSKA (reference sequence). CDR3 protein: CSANSVDTEAFF. The CDR3 DNA reads TGCAGTGCTAACTCGGTGGACACTGAAGCTTTCTTT.

This clonotype has just a few counts. The junction departs from the called germline gene at one end, perhaps through a read error. The CDR3 region has the DNA TGCGGGGTAGATACGCAGTATTTT. The encoded protein is CGVDTQYF. The J gene is TRBJ2-3, the V gene TRBV30; TRBD2 is a possible D gene (5 bases). CDR3 size: 8 residues. Germline V gene sequence: CDR1 GTSNPN, CDR2 SVGIG (reference sequence). Based on the CDR3 plus reference TRBV30 and TRBJ2-3, the full variable domain is SQTIHQWPATLVQPVGSPLSLECTVEGTSNPNLYWYRQAAGRGLQLLFYSVGIGQISSEVPQNLSASRPQDRQFILSSKKLLLSDSGFYLCGVDTQYFGPGTRLTVL.

This chain joins TRBV6-1 and TRBJ2-7; 10 bases match TRBD2. After removal of 7 bases from V and 0 bases from J, the junction contained 12 bases not matched to a gene. The CDR3 totals 17 residues. Germline V lookup: CDR1 MNHNS, CDR2 SASEGT. The DNA for the CDR3 is TGTGCCAGCACCACCGGGACTAGCGAGGCCTACTCCTACGAGCAGTACTTC. Encoded protein: CASTTGTSEAYSYEQYF.

The table lists this clonotype with many counts. In DNA, the CDR3 is TGTGCCAGCAGCCCCTATCCCTTCGAGCAGTACTTC. Translation gives CASSPYPFEQYF. V gene TRBV3-1 combines with J gene TRBJ2-7; D not resolved. This CDR3 is built from 12 residues. Germline loops: CDR1 LGHDT, CDR2 YNNKEL (reference sequence). V lost 4 bases and J lost 6, with 10 bases in between.

The J gene is TRBJ1-2, the V gene TRBV7-9, with unresolved D. CDR1 is SEHNR, CDR2 FQNEAQ, per germline (reference sequence). The V and J ends lost 0 bases and 1 base respectively, with 6 bases between them. The CDR3 totals 14 residues. The CDR3 is CASSLAAVNYGYTF. CDR3 DNA sequence: TGTGCCAGCAGCTTAGCCGCAGTTAACTATGGCTACACCTTC.

The chain employs TRBV24-1 and TRBJ2-3; D not resolved. The germline V gene has CDR1 KGHDR and CDR2 SFDVKD. This CDR3 contains 12 residues. V lost 3 bases and J 1 base, leaving 1 base between the germline ends. Written as DNA, the CDR3 is TGTGCCACCAGTGATGGCACAGATACGCAGTATTTT. As protein: CATSDGTDTQYF.

In DNA, the CDR3 is TGTGCCAGCAGTTCCTCATACACTACGACAGGATGGAGCTCCTACGAGCAGTACTTC. It encodes CASSSSYTTTGWSSYEQYF. The rearrangement joins TRBV28 to TRBJ2-7; tentative D call: TRBD1 (6 bases). The CDR3 is made up of 19 amino acids. The V and J ends lost 4 bases and 0 bases respectively, with 25 bases between them. Per germline, CDR1 MDHEN and CDR2 SYDVKM. The full variable domain, in which reference TRBV28 and TRBJ2-7 provide the parts outside the CDR3, is DVKVTQSSRYLVKRTGEKVFLECVQDMDHENMFWYRQDPGLGLRLIYFSYDVKMKEKGDIPEGYSVSREKKERFSLILESASTNQTSMYLCASSSSYTTTGWSSYEQYFGPGTRLTVT.

This clonotype was seen ten or more times. The chain uses TRBV20-1 and TRBJ2-7, with D unclear. Germline assignment: CDR1 DFQATT and CDR2 SNEGSKA (reference sequence). The V and J ends lost 3 bases and 4 bases respectively, with 10 bases between them. The CDR3 has 12 residues. DNA of the CDR3: TGCAGTGCTAGCCCATTAGGGTACGAGCAGTACTTC. It codes for CSASPLGYEQYF.

This clonotype was seen only a few times. The chain uses TRBV11-2 and TRBJ2-7; D call uncertain. V lost 2 bases and J 6 bases, leaving 14 bases between the germline ends. CDR3 length: 14 amino acids. Germline CDR1 SGHAT, CDR2 FQNNGV. The CDR3 region is CASSLIGISCEQYF. The CDR3 region has the DNA TGTGCCAGCAGCTTAATAGGGATCTCTTGCGAGCAGTACTTC.